This T cell receptor (beta chain) was recorded in a study of response to subunit inactivated influenza vaccine. General study points: Authors proposed each seasonal influenza vaccination draws in few new T cells.

There are 15 residues in the CDR3. Per the germline V gene, CDR1 is SGHDT and CDR2 is YYEEEE. TCRdb re-called the RT-PCR reads with MiXCR, one entry per CDR3 protein. The data contain 650,000 to 850,000 distinct CDR3 sequences, about 15% of them singletons. As regards this clonotype: The target antigen is unknown. Sequence at one end of the junction differs from germline and may be a read error.

This rearrangement joins TRBV5-6 to TRBJ1-5; the match to TRBD1 covers 7 bases. The sample here was PBMCs from blood, taken around 14 days before vaccination. The receptor was isolated from a man in his fifties or sixties who received an inactivated influenza vaccine. The CDR3 is CASSASTGLNHPQHF. The CDR3 DNA follows: TGTGCCAGCAGCGCCTCGACAGGGCTCAATCATCCCCAGCATTTT. Drawing the rest from reference TRBV5-6 and TRBJ1-5, the complete variable domain is DAGVTQSPTHLIKTRGQQVTLRCSPKSGHDTVSWYQQALGQGPQFIFQYYEEEERQRGNFPDRFSGHQFPNYSSELNVNALLLGDSALYLCASSASTGLNHPQHFGDGTRLSIL.